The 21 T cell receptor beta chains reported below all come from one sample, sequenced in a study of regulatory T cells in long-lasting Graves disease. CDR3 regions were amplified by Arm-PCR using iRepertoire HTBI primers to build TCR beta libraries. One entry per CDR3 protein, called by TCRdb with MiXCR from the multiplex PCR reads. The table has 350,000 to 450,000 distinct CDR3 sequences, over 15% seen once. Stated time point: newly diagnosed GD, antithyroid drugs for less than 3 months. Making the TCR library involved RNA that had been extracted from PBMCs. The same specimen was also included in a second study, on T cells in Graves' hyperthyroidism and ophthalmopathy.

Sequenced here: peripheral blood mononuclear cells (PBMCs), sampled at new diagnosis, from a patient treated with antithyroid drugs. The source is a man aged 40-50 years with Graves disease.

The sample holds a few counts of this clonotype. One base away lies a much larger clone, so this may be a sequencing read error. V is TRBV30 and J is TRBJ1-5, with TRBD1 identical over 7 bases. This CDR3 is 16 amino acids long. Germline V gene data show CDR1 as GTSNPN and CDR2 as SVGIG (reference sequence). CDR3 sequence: CAWSLIGTAFGQPPHF. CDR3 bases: TGTGCCTGGAGTTTAATCGGGACAGCATTCGGTCAGCCCCCGCATTTT.

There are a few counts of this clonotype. The CDR3 reads CASSLAISPGQGYEKLFF. As DNA, the CDR3 is TGTGCCAGCAGCTTGGCGATTAGTCCGGGACAGGGATATGAAAAACTGTTTTTT. V usage is TRBV5-8 and J usage is TRBJ1-4; TRBD1 matches 9 bases. Per the germline V gene, CDR1 is SGHTS and CDR2 is YDEGEE. J lost 6 bases, V lost 0 bases, and 12 bases had no gene match. The CDR3 is 18 amino acids.

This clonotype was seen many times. CDR3 sequence reads: CASRTRGRGSLLTEAFF. The CDR3 DNA is TGTGCCAGCAGGACTAGAGGGAGGGGGTCCCTACTGACTGAAGCTTTCTTT. The V and J genes are TRBV7-2 and TRBJ1-1, with TRBD1 as a possible D gene (6 bases). The CDR3 totals 17 residues. The germline gives CDR1 SGHTA, CDR2 FQGNSA. V was pared by 6 bases and J by 5 bases, with 25 bases between. The whole variable domain, remainder taken from reference TRBV7-2 and TRBJ1-1, is GAGVSQSPSNKVTEKGKDVELRCDPISGHTALYWYRQSLGQGLEFLIYFQGNSAPDKSGLPSDRFSAERTGGSVSTLTIQRTQQEDSAVYLCASRTRGRGSLLTEAFFGQGTRLTVV.

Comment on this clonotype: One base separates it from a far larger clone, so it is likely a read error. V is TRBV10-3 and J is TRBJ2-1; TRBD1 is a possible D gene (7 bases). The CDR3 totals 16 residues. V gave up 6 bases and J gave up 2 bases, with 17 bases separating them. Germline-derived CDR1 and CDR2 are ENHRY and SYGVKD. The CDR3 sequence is CAISPGGIETYNEQFF. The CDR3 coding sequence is TGTGCCATCAGCCCAGGGGGGATCGAGACCTACAATGAGCAGTTCTTC.

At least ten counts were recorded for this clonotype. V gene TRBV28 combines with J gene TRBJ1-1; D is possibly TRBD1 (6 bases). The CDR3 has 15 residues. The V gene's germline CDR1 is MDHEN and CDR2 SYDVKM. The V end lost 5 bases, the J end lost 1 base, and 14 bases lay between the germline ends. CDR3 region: CASSGQSWGNTEAFF. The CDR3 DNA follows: TGTGCCAGCAGTGGACAGTCCTGGGGGAACACTGAAGCTTTCTTT.

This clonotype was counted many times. The CDR3 is CASSEEDSWGGYTF. For the CDR3, the DNA is TGTGCCAGCAGTGAAGAGGATTCCTGGGGTGGCTACACCTTC. V is TRBV2 and J is TRBJ1-2; D not resolved. There are 14 residues in the CDR3. The V end was cut by 1 base, the J end by 7 bases, with 13 bases between. From germline, CDR1 is SNHLY and CDR2 FYNNEI. Drawing the rest from reference TRBV2 and TRBJ1-2, the complete variable domain is EPEVTQTPSHQVTQMGQEVILRCVPISNHLYFYWYRQILGQKVEFLVSFYNNEISEKSEIFDDQFSVERPDGSNFTLKIRSTKLEDSAMYFCASSEEDSWGGYTFGSGTRLTVV.

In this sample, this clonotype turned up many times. CDR3 loop: CASSPDRGVTEAFF. In DNA, the CDR3 is TGTGCCAGCTCACCGGATAGGGGGGTCACTGAAGCTTTCTTT. The J gene is TRBJ1-1, the V gene TRBV18; D is perhaps TRBD1 (6 bases). This CDR3 contains 14 residues. The V and J ends lost 3 bases and 4 bases respectively, with 12 bases between them. Per germline, CDR1 KGHSH and CDR2 LQKENI. The entire variable domain, with the rest obtained from reference TRBV18 and TRBJ1-1, is as follows: NAGVMQNPRHLVRRRGQEARLRCSPMKGHSHVYWYRQLPEEGLKFMVYLQKENIIDESGMPKERFSAEFPKEGPSILRIQQVVRGDSAAYFCASSPDRGVTEAFFGQGTRLTVV.

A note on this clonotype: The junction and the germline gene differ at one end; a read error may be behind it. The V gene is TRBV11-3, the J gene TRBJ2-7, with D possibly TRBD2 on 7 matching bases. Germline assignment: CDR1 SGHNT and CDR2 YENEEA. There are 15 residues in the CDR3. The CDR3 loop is CASSLSRGASYEQCF. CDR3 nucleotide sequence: TGTGCCAGCAGCTTGAGCCGGGGGGCCTCCTACGAGCAGTGCTTC.

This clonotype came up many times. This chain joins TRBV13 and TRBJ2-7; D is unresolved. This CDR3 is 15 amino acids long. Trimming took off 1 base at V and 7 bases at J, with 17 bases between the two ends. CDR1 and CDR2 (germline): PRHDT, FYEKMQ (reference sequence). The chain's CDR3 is CASSLAAGLPWEQYF. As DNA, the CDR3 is TGTGCCAGCAGCTTAGCGGCAGGCCTACCCTGGGAGCAGTACTTC. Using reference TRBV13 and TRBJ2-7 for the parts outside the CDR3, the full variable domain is AAGVIQSPRHLIKEKRETATLKCYPIPRHDTVYWYQQGPGQDPQFLISFYEKMQSDKGSIPDRFSAQQFSDYHSELNMSSLELGDSALYFCASSLAAGLPWEQYFGPGTRLTVT.

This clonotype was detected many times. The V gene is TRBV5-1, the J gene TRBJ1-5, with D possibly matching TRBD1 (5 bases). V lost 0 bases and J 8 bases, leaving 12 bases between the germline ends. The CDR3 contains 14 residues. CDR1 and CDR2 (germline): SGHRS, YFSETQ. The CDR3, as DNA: TGCGCCAGCAGCTTGGGGGGCAGGGAAGAGCCCCAGCATTTT. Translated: CASSLGGREEPQHF.

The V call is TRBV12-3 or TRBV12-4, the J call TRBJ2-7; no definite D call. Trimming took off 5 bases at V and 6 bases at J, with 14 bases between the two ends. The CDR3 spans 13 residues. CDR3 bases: TGTGCCAGCAGTCCGCAGGCTTCAAGCGAGCAGTACTTC. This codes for CASSPQASSEQYF.

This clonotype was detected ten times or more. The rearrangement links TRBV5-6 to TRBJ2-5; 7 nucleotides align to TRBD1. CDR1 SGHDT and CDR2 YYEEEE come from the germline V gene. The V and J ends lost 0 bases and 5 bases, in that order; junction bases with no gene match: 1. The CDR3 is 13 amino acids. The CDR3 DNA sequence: TGTGCCAGCAGCTTGGCGACAGGGGAGACCCAGTACTTC. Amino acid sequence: CASSLATGETQYF. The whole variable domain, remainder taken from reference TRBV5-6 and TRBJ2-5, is DAGVTQSPTHLIKTRGQQVTLRCSPKSGHDTVSWYQQALGQGPQFIFQYYEEEERQRGNFPDRFSGHQFPNYSSELNVNALLLGDSALYLCASSLATGETQYFGPGTRLLVL.

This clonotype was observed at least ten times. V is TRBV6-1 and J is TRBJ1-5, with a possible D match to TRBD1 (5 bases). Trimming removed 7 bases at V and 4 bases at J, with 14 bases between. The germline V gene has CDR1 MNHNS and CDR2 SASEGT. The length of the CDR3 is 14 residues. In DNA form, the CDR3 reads TGTGCCAGCACTGGCCCGGGACCAAATCAGCCCCAGCATTTT. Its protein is CASTGPGPNQPQHF.

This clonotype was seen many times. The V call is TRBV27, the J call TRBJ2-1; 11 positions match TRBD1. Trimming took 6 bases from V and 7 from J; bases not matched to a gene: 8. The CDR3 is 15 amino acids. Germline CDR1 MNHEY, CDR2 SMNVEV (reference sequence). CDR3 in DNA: TGTGCCAGCAGGTTACCGGGACAGGGGGGTAATGAGCAGTTCTTC. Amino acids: CASRLPGQGGNEQFF.

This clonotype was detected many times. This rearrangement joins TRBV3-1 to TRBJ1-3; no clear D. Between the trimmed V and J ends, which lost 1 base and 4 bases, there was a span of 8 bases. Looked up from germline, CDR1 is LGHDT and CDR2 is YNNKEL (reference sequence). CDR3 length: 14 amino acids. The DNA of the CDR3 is TGTGCCAGCAGCCAAGGGGTCGTAGGAAACACCATATATTTT. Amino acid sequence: CASSQGVVGNTIYF. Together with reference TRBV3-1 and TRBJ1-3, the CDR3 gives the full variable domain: DTAVSQTPKYLVTQMGNDKSIKCEQNLGHDTMYWYKQDSKKFLKIMFSYNNKELIINETVPNRFSPKSPDKAHLNLHINSLELGDSAVYFCASSQGVVGNTIYFGEGSWLTVV.

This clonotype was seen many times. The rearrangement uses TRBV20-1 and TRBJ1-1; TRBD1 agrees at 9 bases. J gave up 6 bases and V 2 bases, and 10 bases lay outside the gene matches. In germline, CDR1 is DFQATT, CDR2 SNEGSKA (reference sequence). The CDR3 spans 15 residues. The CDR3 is CSARRQDRGLAEAFF. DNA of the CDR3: TGCAGTGCTAGAAGACAGGACAGGGGTTTGGCTGAAGCTTTCTTT.

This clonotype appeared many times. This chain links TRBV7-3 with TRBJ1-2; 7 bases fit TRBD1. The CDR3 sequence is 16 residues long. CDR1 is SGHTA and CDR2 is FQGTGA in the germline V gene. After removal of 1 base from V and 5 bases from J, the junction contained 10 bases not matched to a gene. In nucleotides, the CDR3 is TGTGCCAGCAGCTTAAGTTCCATCCAGGGGGGTTATGGCTACACCTTC. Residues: CASSLSSIQGGYGYTF.

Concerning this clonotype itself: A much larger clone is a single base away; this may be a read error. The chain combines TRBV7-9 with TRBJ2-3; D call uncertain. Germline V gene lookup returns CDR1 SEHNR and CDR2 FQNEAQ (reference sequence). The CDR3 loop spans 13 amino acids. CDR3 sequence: CASSSRWPDAQYF. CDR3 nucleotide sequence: TGTGCCAGCAGCTCAAGGTGGCCAGATGCGCAGTATTTT. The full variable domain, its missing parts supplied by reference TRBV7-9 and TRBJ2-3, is DTGVSQNPRHKITKRGQNVTFRCDPISEHNRLYWYRQTLGQGPEFLTYFQNEAQLEKSRLLSDRFSAERPKGSFSTLEIQRTEQGDSAMYLCASSSRWPDAQYFGPGTRLTVL.

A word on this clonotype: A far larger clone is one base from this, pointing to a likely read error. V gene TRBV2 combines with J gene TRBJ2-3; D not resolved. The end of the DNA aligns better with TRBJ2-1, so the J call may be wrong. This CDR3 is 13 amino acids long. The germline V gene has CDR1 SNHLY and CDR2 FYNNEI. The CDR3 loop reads CASRVESANEQFF. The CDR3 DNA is TGTGCCAGCAGAGTCGAGTCGGCGAATGAGCAGTTCTTC.

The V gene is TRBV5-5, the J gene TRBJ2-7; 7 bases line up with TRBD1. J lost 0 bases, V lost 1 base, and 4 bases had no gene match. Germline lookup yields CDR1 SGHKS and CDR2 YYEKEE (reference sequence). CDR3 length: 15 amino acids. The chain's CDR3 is CASSLSGTVSYEQYF. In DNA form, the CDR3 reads TGTGCCAGCAGCTTGTCGGGGACAGTCTCCTACGAGCAGTACTTC.

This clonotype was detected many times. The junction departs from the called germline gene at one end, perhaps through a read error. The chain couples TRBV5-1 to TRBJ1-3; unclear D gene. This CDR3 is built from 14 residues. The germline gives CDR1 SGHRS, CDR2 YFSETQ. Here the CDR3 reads CASSPGGDGNTIYF. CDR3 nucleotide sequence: TGTGCCAGCAGCCCCGGCGGGGATGGAAACACCATATATTTT.